The 20 T cell receptor beta chains below all came from one sample that was sequenced in a study of T cells in Graves' hyperthyroidism and ophthalmopathy (dated by TCRdb to the late 2010s). Library preparation employed multiplex PCR. The sequencing machine was an Illumina HiSeq 2000. Amplification of TCR beta CDR3 regions was carried out from RNA transcripts. The TCR CDR3 was subjected to a first round of RT-PCR using the HTBI primer set and the Qiagen OneStep RT-PCR kit. TCRdb trimmed public reads at Q25 via fastp, called clones via MiXCR and kept in-frame beta chains. Each entry merges the rows of one CDR3 protein and shows their most common DNA and genes. For this sample the table gives 400,000 to 500,000 distinct CDR3 sequences, of which approximately 13% were detected only once. The leading ten clones occupy 5% to 6% of the sample. Sequences were obtained from blood. These receptors were taken from a woman under 30 with Graves' hyperthyroidism.

This clonotype was seen repeatedly, ten times or more. The J gene is TRBJ2-1, the V gene TRBV10-3, with TRBD1 matching 8 bases. The germline V gene has CDR1 ENHRY and CDR2 SYGVKD. CDR3 length equals 16 residues. Losses at the gene ends were 4 bases for V and 8 bases for J; bases not matched to a gene: 13. The CDR3 reads CAISGGQGAMVDEQFF. The CDR3 bases are TGTGCCATCAGTGGCGGGCAGGGGGCGATGGTAGATGAGCAGTTCTTC.

Many counts were recorded for this clonotype. This sequence joins TRBV29-1 and TRBJ2-5; 7 bases map to TRBD2. After removal of 4 bases from V and 5 bases from J, the junction contained 7 bases not matched to a gene. Germline loops: CDR1 SQVTM, CDR2 ANQGSEA. The CDR3 is made up of 13 amino acids. The CDR3 bases are TGCAGCGTTGGGCCTAGCGGTCGGGAGACCCAGTACTTC. Translating it yields CSVGPSGRETQYF. Based on the CDR3 plus reference TRBV29-1 and TRBJ2-5, the full variable domain is SAVISQKPSRDICQRGTSLTIQCQVDSQVTMMFWYRQQPGQSLTLIATANQGSEATYESGFVIDKFPISRPNLTFSTLTVSNMSPEDSSIYLCSVGPSGRETQYFGPGTRLLVL.

This clonotype showed up many times. V and J are TRBV5-4 and TRBJ2-1; 7 bases fit TRBD2. V dropped 3 bases and J dropped 0; count of bases not matched to a gene: 12. This CDR3 contains 18 residues. Germline CDR1 is SGHNT and CDR2 is YYREEE (reference sequence). The CDR3 here is CASSSRELAVISYNEQFF. The DNA for the CDR3 is TGTGCCAGCAGCTCCAGGGAGCTAGCGGTGATCTCCTACAATGAGCAGTTCTTC.

The CDR3, as DNA: TGTGCCAGCAGTGAAGCCGCGGAGCAGGGGACGGACTATGGCTACACCTTC. It translates to CASSEAAEQGTDYGYTF. The rearrangement uses TRBV6-1 and TRBJ1-2; possibly TRBD1 for D (6 bases). The CDR3 length is 17 residues. Germline values: CDR1 MNHNS, CDR2 SASEGT. Trimming shortened V by 0 bases and J by 3 bases, and 17 bases separated the two germline ends.

This clonotype was counted many times. The chain joins TRBV2 to TRBJ2-5, with TRBD2 identical over 9 bases. From germline, CDR1 is SNHLY and CDR2 FYNNEI. The CDR3 is made up of 19 amino acids. V was clipped by 0 bases and J by 5 bases; unmatched bases: 16. The CDR3 DNA sequence: TGTGCCAGCAGTGAAGCCGGATTGACTAGCGGAAGATTAACTGAGACCCAGTACTTC. It translates to CASSEAGLTSGRLTETQYF.

This clonotype showed up just a few times. This chain links TRBV4-3 with TRBJ1-2; 8 bases line up with TRBD1. The germline V gene encodes CDR1 LGHNA and CDR2 YSLEER. This CDR3 region has 15 residues. With 3 bases clipped from V and 0 bases from J, the junction kept 3 bases outside the gene matches. CDR3 protein: CASSQDRASNYGYTF. Written as DNA, the CDR3 is TGCGCCAGCAGCCAGGACAGGGCGTCTAACTATGGCTACACCTTC.

The chain joins TRBV20-1 to TRBJ1-2, with a tentative D call TRBD1 (6 bases). Germline loops: CDR1 DFQATT, CDR2 SNEGSKA (reference sequence). V lost 0 bases to trimming and J lost 2 bases, with 19 bases between them. The CDR3 runs to 17 residues. The CDR3 bases are TGCAGTGCTAGAGATTCGGGCCGGGACACAAAGAACTATGGCTACACCTTC. Translated: CSARDSGRDTKNYGYTF.

This clonotype was seen repeatedly, ten times or more. The rearrangement joins TRBV13 to TRBJ2-7; 10 positions agree with TRBD2. Germline CDR1 is PRHDT and CDR2 is FYEKMQ (reference sequence). With V trimmed by 5 bases and J by 3 bases, 1 base remained unmatched. CDR3 size: 13 residues. CDR3 nucleotide sequence: TGTGCCAGCAGCGGGACTAGCGACTACGAGCAGTACTTC. Its protein product is CASSGTSDYEQYF.

The table lists this clonotype with many counts. The chain joins TRBV7-9 to TRBJ2-3, with D perhaps TRBD2 (6 bases). The V end was cut by 2 bases, the J end by 2 bases, with 14 bases between. This CDR3 region has 16 residues. Looked up from germline, CDR1 is SEHNR and CDR2 is FQNEAQ (reference sequence). DNA of the CDR3: TGTGCCAGCAGCTTAAGTCCGGGAGAGGTCACAGATACGCAGTATTTT. It specifies CASSLSPGEVTDTQYF.

The genes are TRBV6-2 or TRBV6-3 and TRBJ2-1; 12 nucleotides align to TRBD2. Germline V lookup: CDR1 MNHEY, CDR2 SVGEGT. The junction had 9 bases not matched to a gene; V was cut back by 6 bases and J by 3 bases. The CDR3 length is 17 residues. As DNA, the CDR3 is TGTGCCAGCAGCGAACTAGCGGGAGGCGCTTTCTACAATGAGCAGTTCTTC. Protein: CASSELAGGAFYNEQFF.

This clonotype has ten or more counts. This chain uses TRBV3-1 with TRBJ2-7, with no clear D. The CDR3 consists of 14 residues. The germline V gene encodes CDR1 LGHDT and CDR2 YNNKEL (reference sequence). Trimming removed 2 bases at V and 1 base at J, with 9 bases between. Here the CDR3 reads CASSQSGGSYEQYF. In nucleotides, the CDR3 is TGTGCCAGCAGCCAATCGGGCGGTTCCTACGAGCAGTACTTC.

This clonotype was recorded at least ten times. This chain uses TRBV28 with TRBJ2-7, with D maybe TRBD2 (6 bases). The CDR3 extends over 12 amino acids. V lost 8 bases and J lost 5, with 13 bases in between. The germline CDR1 and CDR2 sequences are MDHEN and SYDVKM. The CDR3 DNA reads as TGTGCCAGCGGACGGGGGAGGAACGAGCAGTACTTC. It is translated as CASGRGRNEQYF.

This clonotype was picked up many times. This chain connects TRBV30 to TRBJ2-1; TRBD1 might be the D (7 bases). Germline CDR1 reads GTSNPN; CDR2 reads SVGIG (reference sequence). V dropped 5 bases and J dropped 4 bases, with 18 bases sitting between them. The CDR3 is made up of 15 amino acids. CDR3 bases: TGTGCCTGGCTCGGACTGGAGGGGGCATACAATGAGCAGTTCTTC. Translated, it gives CAWLGLEGAYNEQFF.

About this clonotype itself: A read error may be the cause here, since a much bigger clone is one base away. J is TRBJ2-2 and V is TRBV7-9; the D call may be TRBD1 or TRBD2 (5 bases each). This CDR3 is 15 amino acids long. Germline lookup yields CDR1 SEHNR and CDR2 FQNEAQ (reference sequence). CDR3 nucleotide sequence: TGTACCAGCAGCCCCATGGGACGGTTCATGGGGGAGCTGTTTTTT. Its translation is CTSSPMGRFMGELFF.

Ten or more counts support this clonotype. V and J are TRBV20-1 and TRBJ2-5; TRBD2 aligns across 8 bases. In germline, CDR1 is DFQATT, CDR2 SNEGSKA (reference sequence). There are 15 residues in the CDR3. The V segment lost 3 bases and the J segment 3 bases; nucleotides outside the gene matches: 9. CDR3 residues: CSASIGSGGKETQYF. The CDR3 DNA reads as TGCAGTGCTAGTATCGGATCGGGAGGGAAAGAGACCCAGTACTTC.

V usage is TRBV7-8 and J usage is TRBJ2-2; D is perhaps TRBD1 or TRBD2 (5 bases each). Trimming stripped 2 bases from V and 3 bases from J, with 10 bases between. The CDR3 is made up of 15 amino acids. Germline V gene sequence: CDR1 SGHVS, CDR2 FQNEAQ. CDR3 sequence (DNA): TGTGCCAGCAGCTTACGGGACCGCGACACCGGGGAGCTGTTTTTT. It specifies CASSLRDRDTGELFF.

This clonotype is a singleton in its sample. The V call is TRBV14, the J call TRBJ1-3, with no clear D. CDR1 is SGHDN, CDR2 FVKESK, per germline. This CDR3 spans 17 amino acids. The V and J ends lost 0 bases and 0 bases respectively, with 12 bases between them. The CDR3 loop is CASSQDLPASSGNTIYF. The CDR3 nucleotides are TGTGCCAGCAGCCAAGACCTTCCCGCCTCCTCTGGAAACACCATATATTTT.

Remarks on this clonotype: A read error may be the cause here, since a much bigger clone is one base away. The V call is TRBV7-2, the J call TRBJ2-5, with D unclear. V lost 1 base and J lost 4, with 13 bases in between. The CDR3 runs to 15 residues. CDR1 is SGHTA and CDR2 is FQGNSA in the germline V gene. CDR3 DNA: TGTGCCAGCAGCTTAGGGTTTTTAGCCCGAGAGACCCAGTACTTC. Amino acid sequence: CASSLGFLARETQYF.

On this clonotype itself: A much larger clone differs from this one at a single base, so this may be a read error. V and J are TRBV19 and TRBJ1-1; D perhaps matches TRBD1 (6 bases). The germline gives CDR1 LNHDA, CDR2 SQIVND (reference sequence). The CDR3 sequence is 13 residues long. This chain's CDR3 is CASTGQLAPETFF. CDR3 in DNA: TGTGCCAGTACTGGACAGCTCGCCCCTGAAACTTTCTTT.

This clonotype was found many times. The chain carries TRBV20-1 and TRBJ2-7; D is perhaps TRBD1 or TRBD2 (6 bases each). Germline V lookup: CDR1 DFQATT, CDR2 SNEGSKA (reference sequence). The CDR3 is 16 residues long. Trimming removed 1 base at V and 3 bases at J, with 19 bases between. The CDR3 DNA follows: TGCAGTGCTAGAGTAGGGGGGTCAGCGGATAGCTACGAGCAGTACTTC. It codes for CSARVGGSADSYEQYF.